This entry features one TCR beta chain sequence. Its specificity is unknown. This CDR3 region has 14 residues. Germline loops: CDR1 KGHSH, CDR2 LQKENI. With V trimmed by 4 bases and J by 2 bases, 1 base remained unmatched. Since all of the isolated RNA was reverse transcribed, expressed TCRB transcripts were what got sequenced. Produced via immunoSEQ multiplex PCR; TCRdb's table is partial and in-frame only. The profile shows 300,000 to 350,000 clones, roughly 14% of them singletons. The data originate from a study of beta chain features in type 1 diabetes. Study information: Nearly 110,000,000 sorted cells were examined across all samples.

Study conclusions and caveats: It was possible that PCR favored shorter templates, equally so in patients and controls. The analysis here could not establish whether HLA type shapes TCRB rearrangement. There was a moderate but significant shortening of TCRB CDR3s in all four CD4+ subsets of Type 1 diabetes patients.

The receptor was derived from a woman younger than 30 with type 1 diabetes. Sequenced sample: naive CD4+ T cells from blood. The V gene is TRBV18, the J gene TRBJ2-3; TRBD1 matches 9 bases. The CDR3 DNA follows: TGTGCCAGCTCACGGGACAGGGACACAGATACGCAGTATTTT. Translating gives CASSRDRDTDTQYF.